This is a list of T cell receptor beta chains from one sample in a study of cytomegalovirus exposure and HLA in healthy donors. TCRdb keeps only in-frame clones here, not all; method: immunoSEQ multiplex PCR. The data hold 150,000 to 200,000 clones, with 80% to 85% observed a single time. The sample was PBMCs. Receptor source: a woman under 30 in good health and CMV-seropositive. Both conserved end residues are part of each CDR3. Fields, in order: J gene, V gene, clone size, D gene, CDR3 DNA, CDR3 protein. D genes are given only for firm matches. Clone size, where shown, is once, few, many, or a class for clones that have expanded.

>TRBJ2-1|TRBV4-3|.|.
TGCGCCAGCAGCCTTAGCGGCAATGAGCAGTTCTTC
CASSLSGNEQFF
>TRBJ2-1|TRBV5-1|.|TRBD2
TGCGCCAGCAGCTTGGTTGGGACTAGCATTTATGAGCAGTTCTTC
CASSLVGTSIYEQFF
>TRBJ1-2|TRBV9|.|.
TGTGCCAGCAGCCCCGATGGGGGCGGGGGCTACACCTTC
CASSPDGGGGYTF
>TRBJ2-5|TRBV5-6|.|.
TGTGCCAGCAGCTTGGCCATCGCGGGATGGGAGACCCAGTACTTC
CASSLAIAGWETQYF
>TRBJ1-2|TRBV2|.|.
TGTGCCAGCAGTGCCAAGTTAGGGGGATCCGGTGGCTACACCTTC
CASSAKLGGSGGYTF
>TRBJ2-1|TRBV5-6|.|.
TGTGCCAGCAGCTTTCCAACGAGGGACAATGAGCAGTTCTTC
CASSFPTRDNEQFF
>TRBJ1-2|TRBV5-1|once|.
TGCGCCAGCAGCTCCGGACAGTTAACTAACTATGGCTACACCTTC
CASSSGQLTNYGYTF
>TRBJ2-5|TRBV7-7|.|TRBD1
TGTGCCAGCAGCGTGGACAGGGAGGAGACCCAGTACTTC
CASSVDREETQYF
>TRBJ2-3|TRBV11-2|.|TRBD1
TGTGCCAGCAGCTTAGCCGGGACAGGGGTGCCAGATACGCAGTATTTT
CASSLAGTGVPDTQYF
>TRBJ2-1|TRBV4-2|.|.
TGTGCCAGCAGCCAACTAGCGAATGAGCAGTTCTTC
CASSQLANEQFF
>TRBJ2-5|TRBV2|.|TRBD2
TGTGCCAGCAGTTTGCCAGCGGGGGGGCCGGAGACCCAGTACTTC
CASSLPAGGPETQYF
>TRBJ1-1|TRBV29-1|.|.
TGCAGCGTTGGGACGGGAACTGAAGCTTTCTTT
CSVGTGTEAFF
>TRBJ1-3|TRBV18|.|.
TGTGCCAGCTCATCTGGCGGACTTGCAGGAAACACCATATATTTT
CASSSGGLAGNTIYF
>TRBJ2-3|TRBV9|.|.
TGTGCCAGCAGCCCCCGGGACTTACGCACAGATACGCAGTATTTT
CASSPRDLRTDTQYF
>TRBJ2-5|TRBV5-1|.|.
TGCGCCAGCAGACTAACAGGATACCAAGAGACCCAGTACTTC
CASRLTGYQETQYF
>TRBJ1-1|TRBV9|.|.
TGTGCCAGCAGCGTAGTGGAGCAGGGGGCTTTCTTT
CASSVVEQGAFF
>TRBJ1-6|TRBV27|.|.
TGTGCCAGCAGTCTCCCTCCCGGCTCCTATAATTCACCCCTCCACTTT
CASSLPPGSYNSPLHF
>TRBJ1-2|TRBV6-1|.|TRBD1
TGTGCCAGCAGCGATGTCGGGGACAGGGCGTATGGCTACACCTTC
CASSDVGDRAYGYTF
>TRBJ1-5|TRBV10-1|.|.
TGCGCCAGCACCATTCTGACCGGGAAGCGTAGGATCAAGCCCCAGCATTTT
CASTILTGKRRIKPQHF
>TRBJ2-7|TRBV4-1|few|.
TGCGCCAGCAGCCAAGATCTATACGCATACTACGAGCAGTACTTC
CASSQDLYAYYEQYF